This record covers a single TCR beta chain. The antigen is unknown. These data come from a study of cytomegalovirus exposure and HLA in healthy donors. Findings and caveats of the study: Within the 120 or so validation repertoires, first-cohort TCR clusters tended to co-occur, according to a later analysis.

The assay was immunoSEQ multiplex PCR, and TCRdb's table has in-frame clones only and misses some. The sample records fewer than 150,000 clones, 70% to 90% being singletons. The CDR3 sequence is 13 residues long. Germline loops: CDR1 SGHRS, CDR2 YFSETQ. V lost 3 bases and J 6 bases, leaving 12 bases between the germline ends. This TCR was recovered from a man in his late teens or twenties in good health and CMV-seropositive. Sequenced sample: PBMCs. The genes are TRBV5-1 and TRBJ1-2; the D gene is possibly TRBD1 (6 bases). The CDR3 protein is CASSSGGGHGYTF. CDR3 bases: TGCGCCAGCAGCTCTGGTGGGGGCCATGGCTACACCTTC.